This is a list of T cell receptor beta chains from one sample in a study of blood T cell repertoires in COVID-19. Data came from immunoSEQ multiplex PCR; TCRdb stores just in-frame clones and leaves some out. Here the sample spans about 270,000 clones, around 86% being singletons. Material for sequencing was peripheral blood. These receptor sequences come from a man between 45 and 60 years old with acute or convalescent COVID-19. Both conserved end residues are part of each CDR3. D genes are given only for firm matches. The size of a clone is reported for some rows only, either as once, few or many, or as a class for expanded clones.

TRBJ2-2 | TRBD1 | - | TRBV19 | TGTGCCAGTAGTATTTGGACAGGGGGCACCGGGGAGCTGTTTTTT | CASSIWTGGTGELFF
TRBJ2-2 | TRBD1 | - | TRBV27 | TGTGCCAGCAGTCTTCTAAGAGGGGGCAACACCGGGGAGCTGTTTTTT | CASSLLRGGNTGELFF
TRBJ2-7 | TRBD1 | once | TRBV2 | TGTGCCAGCAGCTCCCGGTCCGCGGGACAGGGGGCGTCCGAGCAGTACTTC | CASSSRSAGQGASEQYF
TRBJ2-5 | TRBD2 | - | TRBV20-1 | TGCAGTGCTAGTTTAGCGGGGAGGGAGACCCAGTACTTC | CSASLAGRETQYF
TRBJ1-5 | - | - | TRBV9 | TGTGCCAGCAGCGTAGAGGGTAACAGGCAGCCCCAGCATTTT | CASSVEGNRQPQHF
TRBJ2-3 | TRBD2 | - | TRBV6-2/TRBV6-3 | TGTGCCAGCAGTGTCCTCGCTACTAGCGGGGGCTATGAAGGAGATACGCAGTATTTT | CASSVLATSGGYEGDTQYF
TRBJ1-1 | - | - | TRBV7-9 | TGTGCCAGCAGCTTAGCACAGCTGAGCACTGAAGCTTTCTTT | CASSLAQLSTEAFF
TRBJ2-7 | TRBD2 | - | TRBV7-8 | TGTGCCAGCAGCGCCACTAGCGGGGGCGGCTCCTACGAGCAGTACTTC | CASSATSGGGSYEQYF
TRBJ1-1 | TRBD1 | - | TRBV30 | TGTGCCCTAAACAGGGGAATAGAAGCTTTCTTT | CALNRGIEAFF
TRBJ1-6 | TRBD1 | - | TRBV6-6 | TGTGCCAGCATGTCTGGGACAGGGGGATCACCCCTCCACTTT | CASMSGTGGSPLHF
TRBJ1-2 | TRBD1 | - | TRBV5-1 | TGCGCCAGCAGCGCTCCGGGACAGAACTATGGCTACACCTTC | CASSAPGQNYGYTF
TRBJ1-5 | - | - | TRBV12-1 | TGTGCCAGCAGCTTTGGGGAGAGGGGGATCCGGTATCAGCCCCAGCATTTT | CASSFGERGIRYQPQHF
TRBJ2-1 | - | - | TRBV18 | TGTGCCAGCTCACTGTCGGCGGGTGAGCAGTTCTTC | CASSLSAGEQFF
TRBJ1-1 | - | - | TRBV5-1 | TGCGCCAGCAGCCCTCGACAGGCGAACACTGAAGCTTTCTTT | CASSPRQANTEAFF
TRBJ2-5 | TRBD1 | - | TRBV7-2 | TGTGCCAGCAGCATAACCACAGGGGGCGCGGGGACCCAGTACTTC | CASSITTGGAGTQYF
TRBJ1-4 | TRBD1 | - | TRBV5-1 | TGCGCCAGCAGCTTGCAGGGGACAGTAGTTAATGAAAAACTGTTTTTT | CASSLQGTVVNEKLFF
TRBJ2-4 | - | - | TRBV7-3 | TGTGCCAGCAGCCCTGGGGTAGCGAGGGGGAACATTCAGTACTTC | CASSPGVARGNIQYF
TRBJ2-5 | - | once | TRBV10-1 | TGCGCCAGCAGTCCCCATGGGGCCCCCCAAGAGACCCAGTACTTC | CASSPHGAPQETQYF
TRBJ2-7 | - | - | TRBV3-1/TRBV3-2 | TGTGCCAGCAGCCAGCCGGGACAACACTACGAGCAGTACTTC | CASSQPGQHYEQYF
TRBJ1-1 | - | - | TRBV19 | TGTGCCAGTAGTATATCCTCGGTGAACACTGAAGCTTTCTTT | CASSISSVNTEAFF
TRBJ1-2 | - | - | TRBV27 | TGTGCCAGCAGACAAAACCCAATCGATGGCTACACCTTC | CASRQNPIDGYTF
TRBJ2-1 | - | - | TRBV19 | TGTGCCAGTAGTACCTTCACTGGGGGCCAGTTCTTC | CASSTFTGGQFF
TRBJ2-7 | - | once | TRBV7-9 | TGTGCCAGCAGCAGCCCCCCCGGGGTCGAGCAGTACTTC | CASSSPPGVEQYF
TRBJ1-6 | TRBD1 | - | TRBV5-4 | TGTGCCAGCAGCCTGGACAGGGGGCAATCACCCCTCCACTTT | CASSLDRGQSPLHF
TRBJ1-2 | - | once | TRBV30 | TGTGCCTGGAGTGTGATGAGGTCGGCCGGCTCGGGTGGCTACACCTTC | CAWSVMRSAGSGGYTF
TRBJ2-7 | TRBD2 | many | TRBV7-2 | TGTGCCAGCAGCAGGTTAGCGGGGGGCGCATACGAGCAGTACTTC | CASSRLAGGAYEQYF
TRBJ1-6 | - | - | TRBV9 | TGTGCCAGCAGCGTAGCCGACAACGATTCACCCCTCCACTTT | CASSVADNDSPLHF
TRBJ2-4 | - | - | TRBV10-1 | TGCGCCAGCAGTGAGGACAGAAGAAACATTCAGTACTTC | CASSEDRRNIQYF
TRBJ1-1 | - | - | TRBV7-9 | TGTGCCAGCGGGAAACAGGGACGAACTGAAGCTTTCTTT | CASGKQGRTEAFF
TRBJ2-2 | - | - | TRBV24-1 | TGTGCCACCAGTGATCCCTCAGGGCACGACACCGGGGAGCTGTTTTTT | CATSDPSGHDTGELFF
TRBJ2-3 | - | once | TRBV9 | TGTGCCAGCAGCGTAGATTCTAGCTCTCAATCGAGCACAGATACGCAGTATTTT | CASSVDSSSQSSTDTQYF
TRBJ1-2 | TRBD1 | - | TRBV30 | TGTGCCTGCCCGGGACAGGGGGTCTATGGCTACACCTTC | CACPGQGVYGYTF
TRBJ2-3 | - | - | TRBV10-1 | TGCGCCAGCAGTGGGACAGGCACAGATACGCAGTATTTT | CASSGTGTDTQYF
TRBJ2-2 | - | - | TRBV3-1/TRBV3-2 | TGTGCCAGCAGCCAAGTCAATGGAGGCGGGACGCTGTTTTTT | CASSQVNGGGTLFF
TRBJ1-1 | - | - | TRBV1 | TGCACCAGCAGCAGGGGGGGTTTAGGGTGGTACACTGAAGCTTTCTTT | CTSSRGGLGWYTEAFF
TRBJ1-5 | TRBD1 | - | TRBV5-5 | TGTGCCAGCAGCTCGTTAGCCGGGACAGGGGGGAATCAGCCCCAGCATTTT | CASSSLAGTGGNQPQHF
TRBJ2-3 | - | - | TRBV6-6 | TGTGCCGGCAGCCTTAGCACAGATACGCAGTATTTT | CAGSLSTDTQYF
TRBJ2-1 | - | - | TRBV5-1 | TGCGCCAGCAGCTTGGGTGGCCGGGTGGGTCGGGATGAGCAGTTCTTC | CASSLGGRVGRDEQFF
TRBJ1-1 | - | once | TRBV5-1 | TGCGCCAGCAGCATACAGGGATTCAGCACTGAAGCTTTCTTT | CASSIQGFSTEAFF
TRBJ2-3 | TRBD2 | once | TRBV24-1 | TGTGCCACCTCTAGAGCGGGGGCCACAGATACGCAGTATTTT | CATSRAGATDTQYF
TRBJ2-2 | TRBD2 | - | TRBV7-8 | TGTGCCAGCGGCCCAGCGGGGGGTACCACCGGGGAGCTGTTTTTT | CASGPAGGTTGELFF
TRBJ2-2 | TRBD1 | - | TRBV4-2 | TGTGCCAGCAGCCCCCGGGACAGGATGACCGGGGAGCTGTTTTTT | CASSPRDRMTGELFF
TRBJ1-5 | - | many | TRBV4-1 | TGCGCCAGCAGCCATAGTTTGGGCAGGGAAGTTTATCAGCCCCAGCATTTT | CASSHSLGREVYQPQHF
TRBJ1-4 | - | - | TRBV5-1 | TGCGCCAGCAGCTTGTTAGGGGCTTCTAATGAAAAACTGTTTTTT | CASSLLGASNEKLFF
TRBJ1-3 | - | - | TRBV5-4 | TGTGCCAGCAGCTTGGACAGCGGCTCTGGAAACACCATATATTTT | CASSLDSGSGNTIYF
TRBJ2-5 | TRBD2 | - | TRBV5-1 | TGCGCCAGCAGCTTGGGCGCGGGGGGATCAGAGACCCAGTACTTC | CASSLGAGGSETQYF
TRBJ2-2 | - | - | TRBV7-6 | TGTGCCAGCAGCCCCCTCGGGGCCGGGGAGCTGTTTTTT | CASSPLGAGELFF
TRBJ1-6 | - | - | TRBV9 | TGTGCCAGCAGCGCCAAAAGGGGAGGGATCGACGGTTCACCCCTCCACTTT | CASSAKRGGIDGSPLHF
TRBJ2-1 | TRBD1 | - | TRBV29-1 | TGCAGCGTTTTTTACCGGGACAGGGTTCGGGATGAGCAGTTCTTC | CSVFYRDRVRDEQFF
TRBJ1-2 | - | once | TRBV2 | TGTGCCAGCAAGGACAACTTGGATGGCTACACCTTC | CASKDNLDGYTF
TRBJ2-7 | TRBD2 | - | TRBV19 | TGTGCCAGTAGTCTAGCGGGGGGCTACGAGCAGTACTTC | CASSLAGGYEQYF
TRBJ2-7 | TRBD2 | - | TRBV6-6 | TGTGCCAGCACCCTTAAGGGCTGGGGAGGGGACGAGCAGTACTTC | CASTLKGWGGDEQYF
TRBJ2-1 | TRBD2 | - | TRBV5-1 | TGCGCCAGCAGCATTTTAGCGGGTTTCTACAATGAGCAGTTCTTC | CASSILAGFYNEQFF
TRBJ1-1 | TRBD1 | - | TRBV3-1/TRBV3-2 | TGTGCCAGCAGCCCCCTCGGGACAGGGGCATTGAACACTGAAGCTTTCTTT | CASSPLGTGALNTEAFF
TRBJ1-4 | TRBD1 | - | TRBV29-1 | TGCAGCGCGGGGACAGGGGATGAAAAACTGTTTTTT | CSAGTGDEKLFF
TRBJ1-1 | - | - | TRBV2 | TGTGCCAGCAACACAGGGTACACTGAAGCTTTCTTT | CASNTGYTEAFF
TRBJ2-1 | TRBD1 | - | TRBV2 | TGTGCCAGCAGCCTCAGGGGGAATGAGCAGTTCTTC | CASSLRGNEQFF